The rows below give T cell receptor beta chains drawn from one sample of a study of response to subunit inactivated influenza vaccine. TCRdb independently ran MiXCR on the RT-PCR reads; one entry per CDR3 protein. Altogether around 710,000 distinct CDR3 sequences are present, 11% to 15% being singletons, with the ten largest covering around 7.3%. Specimen: PBMCs from blood, collected roughly 15 days before vaccination. The receptors here all came from a middle-aged man who received an inactivated influenza vaccine. Both conserved end residues are part of each CDR3. A D gene is named only where the DNA matches it firmly. Some rows mark clone size as missing; the rest say once, few, many or name a class of expanded clone.

clone size	CDR3 length	D gene	V gene	J gene	CDR3 protein	CDR3 DNA
few	14	.	TRBV14	TRBJ2-2	CASSQVQGSGELFF	TGTGCCAGCAGCCAAGTCCAGGGGTCCGGGGAGCTGTTTTTT
few	16	.	TRBV4-1	TRBJ2-2	CASSQEANANTGELFF	TGCGCCAGCAGCCAAGAAGCAAACGCGAACACCGGGGAGCTGTTTTTT
few	16	TRBD1	TRBV11-2	TRBJ2-7	CASSPLGRDRVVEQYF	TGTGCCAGCAGTCCACTGGGCCGGGACAGGGTTGTCGAGCAGTACTTC
few	15	TRBD1	TRBV12-3/TRBV12-4	TRBJ2-3	CASTLGTGLTDTQYF	TGTGCCAGCACCCTCGGGACAGGTCTGACAGATACGCAGTATTTT
.	15	.	TRBV6-5	TRBJ2-3	CASSSGTAIPDTQYF	TGTGCCAGCAGTTCCGGGACCGCGATTCCAGATACGCAGTATTTT
many	13	.	TRBV6-2/TRBV6-3	TRBJ1-1	CASKSWANTEAFF	TGTGCCAGCAAGTCTTGGGCTAACACTGAAGCTTTCTTT
few	18	.	TRBV11-1	TRBJ1-3	CASSPPWGQTSSGNTIYF	TGTGCCAGCAGCCCACCGTGGGGGCAGACGAGCTCTGGAAACACCATATATTTT
many	14	.	TRBV20-1	TRBJ2-3	CSARWGRRTDTQYF	TGCAGTGCTAGATGGGGGCGTCGCACAGATACGCAGTATTTT
few	13	.	TRBV15	TRBJ2-5	CATSKGRDETQYF	TGTGCCACCAGCAAGGGTAGAGATGAGACCCAGTACTTC
.	14	.	TRBV11-3	TRBJ2-2	CASSFGTLTGELFF	TGTGCCAGCAGCTTCGGGACCCTGACCGGGGAGCTGTTTTTT
many	12	.	TRBV20-1	TRBJ2-5	CSARDRRQHQYF	TGCAGTGCTAGAGATCGTCGACAGCATCAGTACTTC
few	16	TRBD2	TRBV6-1	TRBJ2-2	CASSGLAGGMTGELFF	TGTGCCAGCAGCGGACTAGCGGGAGGCATGACCGGGGAGCTGTTTTTT
.	16	TRBD1	TRBV5-1	TRBJ2-2	CASSLGDRTNTGELFF	TGCGCCAGCAGCCTGGGGGACAGGACTAACACCGGGGAGCTGTTTTTT
few	13	.	TRBV20-1	TRBJ1-4	CSARDSPNEKLFF	TGCAGTGCTAGGGACAGCCCGAATGAAAAACTGTTTTTT
.	13	.	TRBV7-2	TRBJ2-5	CASSSRREETQYF	TGTGCCAGCAGTTCTCGACGGGAAGAGACCCAGTACTTC
.	15	TRBD2	TRBV5-6	TRBJ2-1	CASSLKRELLNEQFF	TGTGCCAGCAGCTTGAAGCGGGAACTTCTCAATGAGCAGTTCTTC
few	15	.	TRBV6-5	TRBJ1-2	CASSYRLGDDYGYTF	TGTGCCAGCAGTTACCGGTTGGGGGATGACTATGGCTACACCTTC
.	19	TRBD2	TRBV28	TRBJ2-1	CASSLPRTSGGLLYNEQFF	TGTGCCAGCAGTTTACCCCGGACTAGCGGGGGCCTCTTATACAATGAGCAGTTCTTC
many	17	.	TRBV15	TRBJ2-3	CATSRDPGVRSTDTQYF	TGTGCCACCAGCAGAGACCCCGGGGTGCGGAGCACAGATACGCAGTATTTT
.	15	TRBD1	TRBV5-1	TRBJ2-7	CASSHGQGRLNEQYF	TGCGCCAGCAGCCACGGACAGGGGCGTTTGAACGAGCAGTACTTC
few	14	.	TRBV5-5	TRBJ2-7	CASSRRWGIDEQYF	TGTGCCAGCAGTCGGAGATGGGGGATCGACGAGCAGTACTTC
.	14	TRBD1	TRBV7-9	TRBJ1-1	CASSLIDRDTEAFF	TGTGCCAGCAGCTTGATAGACAGGGACACTGAAGCTTTCTTT
.	13	.	TRBV4-3	TRBJ2-5	CASSVGVKETQYF	TGCGCCAGCAGCGTCGGGGTAAAAGAGACCCAGTACTTC
few	13	.	TRBV7-8	TRBJ2-1	CASSQTTTNEQFF	TGTGCCAGCAGCCAGACTACGACGAATGAGCAGTTCTTC
few	13	.	TRBV12-5	TRBJ2-7	CASADSGSYEQYF	TGTGCTAGTGCCGACAGCGGCTCCTACGAGCAGTACTTC
.	13	.	TRBV20-1	TRBJ2-1	CSGLLTPTDEQFF	TGCAGTGGGCTTTTGACCCCCACAGATGAGCAGTTCTTC
few	14	.	TRBV12-3/TRBV12-4	TRBJ2-3	CASGGGPLTDTQYF	TGTGCCAGCGGTGGGGGTCCTCTCACAGATACGCAGTATTTT
few	14	.	TRBV9	TRBJ2-2	CASSVGSRTGELFF	TGTGCCAGCAGCGTAGGTTCGAGGACCGGGGAGCTGTTTTTT
few	15	.	TRBV19	TRBJ1-5	CASSWGAGGNQPQHF	TGTGCCAGTAGTTGGGGGGCGGGCGGCAATCAGCCCCAGCATTTT